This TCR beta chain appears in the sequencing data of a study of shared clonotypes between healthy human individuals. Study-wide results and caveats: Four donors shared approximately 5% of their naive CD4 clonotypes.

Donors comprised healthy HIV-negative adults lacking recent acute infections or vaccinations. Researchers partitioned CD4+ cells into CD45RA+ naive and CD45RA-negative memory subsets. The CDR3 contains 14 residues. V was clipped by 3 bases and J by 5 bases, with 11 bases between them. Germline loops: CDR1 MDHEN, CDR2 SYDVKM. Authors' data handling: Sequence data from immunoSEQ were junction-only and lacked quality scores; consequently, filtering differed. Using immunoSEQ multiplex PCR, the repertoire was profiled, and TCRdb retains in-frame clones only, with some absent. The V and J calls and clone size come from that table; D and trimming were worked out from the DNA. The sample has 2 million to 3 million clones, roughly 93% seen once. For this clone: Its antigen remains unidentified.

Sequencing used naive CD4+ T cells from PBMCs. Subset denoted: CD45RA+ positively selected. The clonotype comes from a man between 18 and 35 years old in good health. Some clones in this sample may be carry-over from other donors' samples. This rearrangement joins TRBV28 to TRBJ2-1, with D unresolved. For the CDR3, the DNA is TGTGCCAGCAGTTTTGAGGCGGCAAACAATGAGCAGTTCTTC. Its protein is CASSFEAANNEQFF. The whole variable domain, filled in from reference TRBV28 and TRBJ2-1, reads DVKVTQSSRYLVKRTGEKVFLECVQDMDHENMFWYRQDPGLGLRLIYFSYDVKMKEKGDIPEGYSVSREKKERFSLILESASTNQTSMYLCASSFEAANNEQFFGPGTRLTVL.